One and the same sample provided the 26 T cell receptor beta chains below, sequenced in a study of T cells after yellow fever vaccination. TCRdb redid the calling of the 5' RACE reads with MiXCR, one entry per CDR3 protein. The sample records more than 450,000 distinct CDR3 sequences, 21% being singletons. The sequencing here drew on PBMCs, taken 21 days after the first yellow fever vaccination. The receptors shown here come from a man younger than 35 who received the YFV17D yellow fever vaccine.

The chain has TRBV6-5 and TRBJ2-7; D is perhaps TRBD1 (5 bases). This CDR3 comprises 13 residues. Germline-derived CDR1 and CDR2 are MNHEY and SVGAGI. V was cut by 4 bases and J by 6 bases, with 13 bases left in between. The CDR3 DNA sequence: TGTGCCAGCAGTTTGGCAGGGATCGGCGAGCAGTACTTC. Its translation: CASSLAGIGEQYF.

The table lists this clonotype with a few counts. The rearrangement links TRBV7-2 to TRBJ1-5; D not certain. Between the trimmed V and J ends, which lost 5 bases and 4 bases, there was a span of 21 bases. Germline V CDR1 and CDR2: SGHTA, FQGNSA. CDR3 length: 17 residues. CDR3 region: CASSLMATHSTNQPQHF. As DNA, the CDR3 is TGTGCCAGCAGCCTTATGGCCACTCATAGTACGAATCAGCCCCAGCATTTT.

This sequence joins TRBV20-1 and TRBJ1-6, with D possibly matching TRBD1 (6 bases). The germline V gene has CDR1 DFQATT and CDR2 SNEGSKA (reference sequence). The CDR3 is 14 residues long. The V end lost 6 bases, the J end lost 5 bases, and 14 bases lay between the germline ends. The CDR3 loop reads CSASPGQNNSPLHF. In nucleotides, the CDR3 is TGCAGTGCCAGCCCGGGACAAAATAATTCACCCCTCCACTTT.

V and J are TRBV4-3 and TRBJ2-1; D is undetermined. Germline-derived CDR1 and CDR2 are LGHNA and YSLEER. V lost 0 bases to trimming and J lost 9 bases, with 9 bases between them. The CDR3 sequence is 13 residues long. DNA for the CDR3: TGCGCCAGCAGCCAAGATCGAGGCAGTGAGCAGTTCTTC. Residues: CASSQDRGSEQFF.

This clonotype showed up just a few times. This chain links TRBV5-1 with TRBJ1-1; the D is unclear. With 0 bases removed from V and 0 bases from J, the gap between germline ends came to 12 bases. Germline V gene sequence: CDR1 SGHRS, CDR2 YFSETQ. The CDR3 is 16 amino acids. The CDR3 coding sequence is TGCGCCAGCAGCTTGGTATTTAACAGCATGAACACTGAAGCTTTCTTT. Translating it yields CASSLVFNSMNTEAFF.

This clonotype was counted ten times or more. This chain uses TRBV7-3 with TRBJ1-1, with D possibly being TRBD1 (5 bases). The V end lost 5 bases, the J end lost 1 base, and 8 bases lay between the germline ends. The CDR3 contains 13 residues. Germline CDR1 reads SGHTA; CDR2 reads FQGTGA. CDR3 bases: TGTGCCAGCAGCAAAGACAGGAACACTGAAGCTTTCTTT. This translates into CASSKDRNTEAFF.

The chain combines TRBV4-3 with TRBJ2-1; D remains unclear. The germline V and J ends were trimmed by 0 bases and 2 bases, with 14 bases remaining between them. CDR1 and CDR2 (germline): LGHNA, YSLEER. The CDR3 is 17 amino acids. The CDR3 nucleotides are TGCGCCAGCAGCCAAGATGGGTACCTAGAGACCTACAATGAGCAGTTCTTC. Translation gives CASSQDGYLETYNEQFF.

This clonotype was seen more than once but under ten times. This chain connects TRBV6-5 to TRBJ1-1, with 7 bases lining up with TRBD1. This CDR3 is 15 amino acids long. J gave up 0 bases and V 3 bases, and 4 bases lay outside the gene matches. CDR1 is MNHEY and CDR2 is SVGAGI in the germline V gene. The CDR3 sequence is CASSYGQVMNTEAFF. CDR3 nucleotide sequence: TGTGCCAGCAGTTATGGACAGGTTATGAACACTGAAGCTTTCTTT.

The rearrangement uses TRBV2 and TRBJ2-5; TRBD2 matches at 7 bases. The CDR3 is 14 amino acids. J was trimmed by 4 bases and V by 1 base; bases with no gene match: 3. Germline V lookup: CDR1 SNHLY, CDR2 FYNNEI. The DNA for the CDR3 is TGTGCCAGCAGTGAAGATTGGGAGGGAGAGACCCAGTACTTC. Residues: CASSEDWEGETQYF.

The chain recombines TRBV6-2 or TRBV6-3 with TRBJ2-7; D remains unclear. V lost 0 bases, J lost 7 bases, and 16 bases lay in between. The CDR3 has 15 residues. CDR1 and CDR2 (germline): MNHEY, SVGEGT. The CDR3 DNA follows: TGTGCCAGCAGTTACTCGACTCCACCGGAGTTGGAGCAGTACGTC. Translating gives CASSYSTPPELEQYV.

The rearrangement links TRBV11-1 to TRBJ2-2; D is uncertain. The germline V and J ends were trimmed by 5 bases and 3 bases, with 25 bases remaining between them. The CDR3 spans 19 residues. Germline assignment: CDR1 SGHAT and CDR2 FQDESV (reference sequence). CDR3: CASSPNLKPPRSDTGELFF. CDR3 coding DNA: TGTGCCAGCAGCCCCAACCTGAAGCCTCCAAGGTCGGACACCGGGGAGCTGTTTTTT.

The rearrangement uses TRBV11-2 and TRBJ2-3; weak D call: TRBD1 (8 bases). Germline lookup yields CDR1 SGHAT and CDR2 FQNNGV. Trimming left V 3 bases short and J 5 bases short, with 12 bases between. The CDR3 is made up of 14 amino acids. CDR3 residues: CASSLSGTGDTQYF. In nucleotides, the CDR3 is TGTGCCAGCAGCTTGAGCGGGACAGGAGATACGCAGTATTTT. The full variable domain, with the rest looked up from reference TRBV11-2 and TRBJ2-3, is EAGVAQSPRYKIIEKRQSVAFWCNPISGHATLYWYQQILGQGPKLLIQFQNNGVVDDSQLPKDRFSAERLKGVDSTLKIQPAKLEDSAVYLCASSLSGTGDTQYFGPGTRLTVL.

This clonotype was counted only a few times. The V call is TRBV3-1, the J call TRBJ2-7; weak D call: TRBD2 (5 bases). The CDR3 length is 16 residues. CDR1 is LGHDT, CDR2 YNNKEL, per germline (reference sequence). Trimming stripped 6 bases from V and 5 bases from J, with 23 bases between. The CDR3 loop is CASRSTTLDLANEQYF. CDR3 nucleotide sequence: TGTGCCAGCAGAAGCACCACCCTCGACCTAGCCAACGAGCAGTACTTC.

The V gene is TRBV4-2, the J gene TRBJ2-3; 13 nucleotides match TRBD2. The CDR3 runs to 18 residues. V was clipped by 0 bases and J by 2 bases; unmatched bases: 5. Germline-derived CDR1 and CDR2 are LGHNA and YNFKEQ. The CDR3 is CASSQDPTSGGLTDTQYF. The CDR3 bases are TGTGCCAGCAGCCAAGATCCGACTAGCGGGGGGCTCACAGATACGCAGTATTTT.

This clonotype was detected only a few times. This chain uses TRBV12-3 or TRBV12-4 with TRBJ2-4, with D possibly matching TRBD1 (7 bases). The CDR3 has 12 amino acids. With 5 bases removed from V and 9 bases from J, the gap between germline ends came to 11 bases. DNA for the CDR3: TGTGCCAGCAGTCTCCAGGGGGGCATTCAGTACTTC. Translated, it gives CASSLQGGIQYF.

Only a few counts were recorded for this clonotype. CDR3 in amino acids: CASSLPPSVSSYEQYF. CDR3 coding DNA: TGTGCCAGCAGCTTACCCCCCTCCGTAAGCTCCTACGAGCAGTACTTC. The chain carries TRBV7-9 and TRBJ2-7; D is unclear. The CDR3 covers 16 residues. Trimming cost V 2 bases and J 0 bases, with 14 bases left between them. Germline V gene lookup returns CDR1 SEHNR and CDR2 FQNEAQ (reference sequence).

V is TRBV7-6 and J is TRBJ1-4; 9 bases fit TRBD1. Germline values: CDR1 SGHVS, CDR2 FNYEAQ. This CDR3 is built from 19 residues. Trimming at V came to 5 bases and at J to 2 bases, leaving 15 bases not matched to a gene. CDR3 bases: TGTGCCAGCAGCCCCCCCGGGATACAGGGGGCGCGGACTAATGAAAAACTGTTTTTT. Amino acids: CASSPPGIQGARTNEKLFF. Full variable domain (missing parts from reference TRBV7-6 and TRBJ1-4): GAGVSQSPRYKVTKRGQDVALRCDPISGHVSLYWYRQALGQGPEFLTYFNYEAQQDKSGLPNDRFSAERPEGSISTLTIQRTEQRDSAMYRCASSPPGIQGARTNEKLFFGSGTQLSVL.

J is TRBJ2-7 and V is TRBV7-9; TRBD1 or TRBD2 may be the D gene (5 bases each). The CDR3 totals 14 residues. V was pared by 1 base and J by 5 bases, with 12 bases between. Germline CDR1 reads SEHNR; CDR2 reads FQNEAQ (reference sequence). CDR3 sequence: CASSLGGARNEQYF. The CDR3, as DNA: TGTGCCAGCAGCTTAGGAGGGGCCCGCAACGAGCAGTACTTC.

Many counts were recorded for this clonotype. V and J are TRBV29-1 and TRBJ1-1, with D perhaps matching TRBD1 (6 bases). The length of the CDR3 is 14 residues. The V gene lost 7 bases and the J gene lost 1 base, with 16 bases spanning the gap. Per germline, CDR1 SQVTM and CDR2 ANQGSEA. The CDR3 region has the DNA TGCAGCGCAATAGGGGGACAACCGAACACTGAAGCTTTCTTT. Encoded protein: CSAIGGQPNTEAFF.

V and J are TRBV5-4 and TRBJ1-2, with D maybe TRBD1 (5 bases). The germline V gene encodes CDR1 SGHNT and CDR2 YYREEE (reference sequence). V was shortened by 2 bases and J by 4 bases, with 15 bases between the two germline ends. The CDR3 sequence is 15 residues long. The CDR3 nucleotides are TGTGCCAGCAGCTTCGGGACTGAGGGAGGCTATGGCTACACCTTC. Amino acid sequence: CASSFGTEGGYGYTF.

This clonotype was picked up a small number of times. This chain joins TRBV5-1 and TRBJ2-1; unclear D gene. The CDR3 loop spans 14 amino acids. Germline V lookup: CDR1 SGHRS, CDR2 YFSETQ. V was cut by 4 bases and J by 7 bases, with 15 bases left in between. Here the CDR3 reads CASSPNTDGNEQFF. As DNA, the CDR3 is TGCGCCAGCAGCCCAAATACCGACGGGAATGAGCAGTTCTTC.

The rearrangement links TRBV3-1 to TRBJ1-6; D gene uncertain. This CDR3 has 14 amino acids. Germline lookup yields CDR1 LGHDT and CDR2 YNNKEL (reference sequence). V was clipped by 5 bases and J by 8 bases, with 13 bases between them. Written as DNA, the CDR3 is TGTGCCAGCAGCTACCTGAGCGGGGATTCACCCCTCCACTTT. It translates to CASSYLSGDSPLHF.

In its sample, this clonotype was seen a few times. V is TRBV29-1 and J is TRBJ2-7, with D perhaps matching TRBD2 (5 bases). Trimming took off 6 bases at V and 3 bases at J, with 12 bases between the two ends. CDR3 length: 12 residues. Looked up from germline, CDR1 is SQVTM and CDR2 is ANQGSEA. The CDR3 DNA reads TGCAGCGTAATACCGGGAAACTACGAGCAGTACGTC. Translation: CSVIPGNYEQYV.

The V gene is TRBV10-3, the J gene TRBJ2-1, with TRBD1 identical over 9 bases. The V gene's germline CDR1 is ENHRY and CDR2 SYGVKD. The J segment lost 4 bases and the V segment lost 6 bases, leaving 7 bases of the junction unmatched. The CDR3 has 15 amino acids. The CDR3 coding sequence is TGTGCCATCAGAAAGGACAGGGGACTTTACAATGAGCAGTTCTTC. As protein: CAIRKDRGLYNEQFF.

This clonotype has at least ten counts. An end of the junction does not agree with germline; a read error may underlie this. In nucleotides, the CDR3 is TGTGCTAGCAGCGGACAGGGTCAGGAGACCCAGTACTTC. Protein sequence: CASSGQGQETQYF. The chain uses TRBV7-7 and TRBJ2-5; TRBD1 matches 8 bases. From germline, CDR1 is SSHAT and CDR2 FNYEAQ (reference sequence). This CDR3 has 13 residues.

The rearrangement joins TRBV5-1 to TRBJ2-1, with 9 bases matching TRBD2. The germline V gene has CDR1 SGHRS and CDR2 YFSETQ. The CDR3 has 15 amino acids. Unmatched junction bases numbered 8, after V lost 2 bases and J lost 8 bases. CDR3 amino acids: CASSFGAGGPDEQFF. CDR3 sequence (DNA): TGCGCCAGCAGCTTCGGTGCGGGGGGGCCCGATGAGCAGTTCTTC.